Listed here are 5 T cell receptor beta chains from one sample, sequenced in a study of breast tumors, draining lymph nodes, adjacent tissues. MiXCR was run by TCRdb on the multiplex PCR reads, yielding one entry per CDR3 protein. The sample holds approximately 200,000 distinct CDR3 sequences, 25% to 40% seen once. Samples came from axillary lymph nodes draining the breast cancer. The sample consisted of axillary lymph node tissue. These receptors were collected from a female donor with breast cancer. Some clones in this sample may be carry-over from other donors' samples.

The chain is built from TRBV6-1 and TRBJ2-5, with TRBD2 matching over 8 bases. This CDR3 spans 13 amino acids. Germline CDR1 reads MNHNS; CDR2 reads SASEGT. The J segment lost 5 bases and the V segment lost 2 bases, leaving 1 base of the junction unmatched. The CDR3 bases are TGTGCCAGCAGTGAACCGGGGGGGGAGACCCAGTACTTC. As protein: CASSEPGGETQYF.

Ten or more counts support this clonotype. The J gene is TRBJ2-5, the V gene TRBV7-8; 11 positions match TRBD2. CDR1 and CDR2 (germline): SGHVS, FQNEAQ. V lost 8 bases, J lost 2 bases, and 4 bases stayed unmatched. The CDR3 has 14 residues. Here the CDR3 reads CASGRLAGQETQYF. The CDR3 region has the DNA TGTGCCAGCGGACGACTAGCGGGACAAGAGACCCAGTACTTC.

In this sample, this clonotype turned up many times. The chain links TRBV19 to TRBJ2-1, with D unclear. This CDR3 contains 12 residues. Per the germline V gene, CDR1 is LNHDA and CDR2 is SQIVND (reference sequence). V lost 8 bases and J lost 2, with 7 bases in between. CDR3 loop: CASSDTYNEQFF. Here the CDR3 DNA reads TGTGCCAGTTCTGACACCTACAATGAGCAGTTCTTC.

A remark on this clonotype: This CDR3 fails to terminate in the conserved phenylalanine or tryptophan, so it likely reflects a read error. The rearrangement links TRBV7-2 to TRBJ2-5; 9 bases align to TRBD2. The CDR3 has 14 amino acids. V was clipped by 5 bases and J by 4 bases; unmatched bases: 5. CDR1 is SGHTA, CDR2 FQGNSA, per germline. DNA for the CDR3: TGTGCCAGCAGCCTGGGGCGGGGGGGAGAGACCCAGTACCTC. It yields the protein CASSLGRGGETQYL.

This chain joins TRBV10-2 and TRBJ1-1; D is perhaps TRBD1 (5 bases). Trimming left V 6 bases short and J 1 base short, with 12 bases between. The germline CDR1 and CDR2 sequences are WSHSY and SAAADI. CDR3 size: 14 residues. The DNA for the CDR3 is TGCGCCAGCAGGGCCGGGACTGGGAACACTGAAGCTTTCTTT. This encodes CASRAGTGNTEAFF.